The text below deals with one T cell receptor beta chain. This specimen comes from a study of blood T cell repertoires in COVID-19. Study-level information: T cells, B-cell-depleted T cells, or PBMCs provided the cDNA or gDNA that served as material.

Authors' analysis steps: Cell counts per sample came from amplifying reference gene primers. Clones were sequenced by immunoSEQ multiplex PCR, and TCRdb holds only the in-frame ones, with some missing. D and trimming were read from the DNA, whereas the V and J calls and clone size are those reported in that table. Of some 58,000 clones in the sample, around 85% were seen once. Sequences were obtained from peripheral blood. This receptor was identified in a man aged 40-49 years with acute or convalescent COVID-19.

Written as DNA, the CDR3 is TGCGCCAGCAGCTCAAGAACCGCCGGGACTAGCGGGAATGAGCAGTTCTTC. Translated: CASSSRTAGTSGNEQFF. V usage is TRBV5-1 and J usage is TRBJ2-1; TRBD2 aligns across 12 bases. The V and J ends lost 3 bases and 7 bases, in that order; junction bases with no gene match: 11. Per germline, CDR1 SGHRS and CDR2 YFSETQ. The CDR3 runs to 17 residues.